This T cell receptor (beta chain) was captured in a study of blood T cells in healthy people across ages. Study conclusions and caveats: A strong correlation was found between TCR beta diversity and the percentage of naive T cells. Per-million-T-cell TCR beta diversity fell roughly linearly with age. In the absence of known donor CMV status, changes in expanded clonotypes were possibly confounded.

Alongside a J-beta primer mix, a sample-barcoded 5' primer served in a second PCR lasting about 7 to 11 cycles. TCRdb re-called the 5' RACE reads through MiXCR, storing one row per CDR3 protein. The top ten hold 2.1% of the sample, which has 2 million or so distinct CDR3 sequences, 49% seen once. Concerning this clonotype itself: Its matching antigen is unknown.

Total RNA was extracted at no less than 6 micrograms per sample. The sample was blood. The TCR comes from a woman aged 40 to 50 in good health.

CDR3 DNA sequence: TGTGCCAGCAGCAACGGGGGAATCTCTGGGGCCAACGTCCTGACTTTC. This translates into CASSNGGISGANVLTF. V gene TRBV7-9 combines with J gene TRBJ2-6, with D possibly matching TRBD2 (6 bases). This CDR3 contains 16 residues. V was pared by 5 bases and J by 0 bases, with 11 bases between. CDR1 and CDR2 from the germline V gene are SEHNR and FQNEAQ (reference sequence).